This TCR beta chain is from a study of blood T cells in healthy people across ages. CDR3 length: 16 residues. CDR1 SGHTA and CDR2 FQGNSA come from the germline V gene. With regard to this clonotype: Its antigen is not known.

General study findings and limits: Leaving the PBMCs unsorted stopped any conclusive comparison of naive versus antigen-experienced cells. In these data, TCR beta diversity tracked strongly with naive T cell percentage.

Sample-barcoded 5' priming and a J-beta primer mix drove a second PCR of about 6 to 12 cycles. Carrying 12 random nucleotides, a template-switch adaptor labeled each individual cDNA molecule. TCRdb redid the calling of the 5' RACE reads with MiXCR, one entry per CDR3 protein. Here the sample spans about 1.1 million distinct CDR3 sequences, 35% to 40% being singletons. The specimen sequenced was blood. V gene TRBV7-2 combines with J gene TRBJ2-1; D not resolved. The J call is in doubt because the DNA end fits TRBJ2-7 better. This TCR was sampled from a man in his late teens or twenties in good health. CDR3 in amino acids: CASSLEWQLSYNEQYF. CDR3 DNA: TGTGCCAGCAGCTTAGAATGGCAGCTCTCCTACAATGAGCAGTACTTC.